Reported below is one T cell receptor beta chain. The antigen remains unidentified. This specimen comes from a study of cytomegalovirus exposure and HLA in healthy donors. Regarding the study as a whole: It was only CMV serostatus that was available as immune exposure information. Reports indicate that TCR beta sequences accurately predicted the HLA-A and HLA-B alleles of most subjects.

The germline V gene has CDR1 MNHEY and CDR2 SVGAGI. Trimming removed 5 bases from V and 0 bases from J, with 11 bases in between. The CDR3 totals 15 residues. The PCR employed 60 Vbeta primers together with 13 Jbeta primers. Clones were read by immunoSEQ multiplex PCR, and TCRdb kept only the in-frame ones, dropping some. Of about 160,000 clones listed, approximately 81% are singletons. The TCR originated in a woman aged 25 to 45 in good health and CMV-seropositive. Material for sequencing was PBMCs. This chain joins TRBV6-5 and TRBJ1-5; the D gene is possibly TRBD1 (5 bases). In nucleotides, the CDR3 is TGTGCCAGCAGTCGGACACCCATTAGCAATCAGCCCCAGCATTTT. As protein: CASSRTPISNQPQHF.